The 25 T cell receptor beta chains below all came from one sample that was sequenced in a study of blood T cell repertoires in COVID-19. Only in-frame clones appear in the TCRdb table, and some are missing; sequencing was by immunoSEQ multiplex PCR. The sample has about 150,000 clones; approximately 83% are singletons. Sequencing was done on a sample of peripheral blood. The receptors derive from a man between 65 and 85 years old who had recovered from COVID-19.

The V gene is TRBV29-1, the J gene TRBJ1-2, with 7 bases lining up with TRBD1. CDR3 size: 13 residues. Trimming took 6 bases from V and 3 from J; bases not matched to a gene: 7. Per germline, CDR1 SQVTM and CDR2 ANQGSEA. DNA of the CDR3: TGCAGCGTCGCTTCCGGGACAGACTATGGCTACACCTTC. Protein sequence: CSVASGTDYGYTF.

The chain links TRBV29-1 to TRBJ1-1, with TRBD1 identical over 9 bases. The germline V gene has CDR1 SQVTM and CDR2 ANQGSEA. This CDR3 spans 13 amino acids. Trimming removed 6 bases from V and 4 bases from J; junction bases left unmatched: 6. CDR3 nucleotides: TGCAGCGTGCAGGGACAGGGAGGCACTGAAGCTTTCTTT. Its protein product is CSVQGQGGTEAFF. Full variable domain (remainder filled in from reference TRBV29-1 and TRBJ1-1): SAVISQKPSRDICQRGTSLTIQCQVDSQVTMMFWYRQQPGQSLTLIATANQGSEATYESGFVIDKFPISRPNLTFSTLTVSNMSPEDSSIYLCSVQGQGGTEAFFGQGTRLTVV.

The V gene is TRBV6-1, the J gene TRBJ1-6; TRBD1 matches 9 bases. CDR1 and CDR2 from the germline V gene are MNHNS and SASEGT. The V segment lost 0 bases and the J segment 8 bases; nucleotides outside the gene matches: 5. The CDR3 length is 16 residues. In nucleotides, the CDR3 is TGTGCCAGCAGTGAAGCGGGACAGGGTCCTTATTCACCCCTCCACTTT. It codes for CASSEAGQGPYSPLHF.

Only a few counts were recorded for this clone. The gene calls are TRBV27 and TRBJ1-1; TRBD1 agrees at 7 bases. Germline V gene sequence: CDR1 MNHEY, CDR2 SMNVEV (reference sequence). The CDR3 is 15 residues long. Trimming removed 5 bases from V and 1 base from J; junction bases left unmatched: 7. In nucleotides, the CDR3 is TGTGCCAGCAGTGCCAATCCAGGGGGGAACACTGAAGCTTTCTTT. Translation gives CASSANPGGNTEAFF.

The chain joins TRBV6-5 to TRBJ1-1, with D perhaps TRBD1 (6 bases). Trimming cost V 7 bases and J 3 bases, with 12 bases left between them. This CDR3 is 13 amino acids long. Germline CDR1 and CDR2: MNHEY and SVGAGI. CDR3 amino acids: CASTPGQHTEAFF. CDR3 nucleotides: TGTGCCAGCACCCCAGGACAGCACACTGAAGCTTTCTTT.

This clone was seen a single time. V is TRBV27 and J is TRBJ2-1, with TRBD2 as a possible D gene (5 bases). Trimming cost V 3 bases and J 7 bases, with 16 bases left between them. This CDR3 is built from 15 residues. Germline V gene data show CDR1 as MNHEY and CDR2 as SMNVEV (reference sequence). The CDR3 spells CASSFYGISRNEQFF. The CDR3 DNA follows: TGTGCCAGCAGTTTCTACGGGATCAGCCGTAATGAGCAGTTCTTC.

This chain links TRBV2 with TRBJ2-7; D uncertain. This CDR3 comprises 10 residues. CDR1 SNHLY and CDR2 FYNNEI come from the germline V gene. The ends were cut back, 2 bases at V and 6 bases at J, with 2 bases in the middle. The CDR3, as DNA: TGTGCCAGCAGTGAACTCGAGCAGTACTTC. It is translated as CASSELEQYF.

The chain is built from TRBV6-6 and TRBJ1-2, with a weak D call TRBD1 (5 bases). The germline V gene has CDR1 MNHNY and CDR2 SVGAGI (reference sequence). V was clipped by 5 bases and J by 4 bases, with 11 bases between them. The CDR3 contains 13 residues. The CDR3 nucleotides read TGTGCCAGCAGTGGACGGGACTCCTATGGCTACACCTTC. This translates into CASSGRDSYGYTF.

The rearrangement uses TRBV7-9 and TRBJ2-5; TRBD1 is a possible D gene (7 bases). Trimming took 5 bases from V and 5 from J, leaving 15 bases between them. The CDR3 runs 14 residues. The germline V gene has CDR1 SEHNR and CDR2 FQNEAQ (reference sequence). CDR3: CASSTTGAGETQYF. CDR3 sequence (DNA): TGTGCCAGCAGCACCACAGGGGCGGGGGAGACCCAGTACTTC.

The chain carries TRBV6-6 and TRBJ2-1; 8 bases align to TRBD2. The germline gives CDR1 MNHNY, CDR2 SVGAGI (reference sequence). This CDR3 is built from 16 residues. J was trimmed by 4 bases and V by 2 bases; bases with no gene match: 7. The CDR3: CASSYTSSGRYNEQFF. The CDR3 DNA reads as TGTGCCAGCAGTTACACATCTAGCGGGCGATACAATGAGCAGTTCTTC.

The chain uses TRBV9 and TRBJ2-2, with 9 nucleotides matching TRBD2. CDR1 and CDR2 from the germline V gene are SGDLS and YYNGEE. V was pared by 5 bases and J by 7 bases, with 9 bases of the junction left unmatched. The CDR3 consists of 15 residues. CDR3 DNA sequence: TGTGCCAGCAGGACGTCAGAGACTAGCGGCGGGGAGCTGTTTTTT. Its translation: CASRTSETSGGELFF.

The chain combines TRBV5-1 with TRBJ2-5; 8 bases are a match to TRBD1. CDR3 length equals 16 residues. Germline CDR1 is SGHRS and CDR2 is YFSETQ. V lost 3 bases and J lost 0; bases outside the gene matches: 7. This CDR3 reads CASSSRGQGDQETQYF. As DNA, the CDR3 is TGCGCCAGCAGCTCCCGAGGACAGGGTGACCAAGAGACCCAGTACTTC.

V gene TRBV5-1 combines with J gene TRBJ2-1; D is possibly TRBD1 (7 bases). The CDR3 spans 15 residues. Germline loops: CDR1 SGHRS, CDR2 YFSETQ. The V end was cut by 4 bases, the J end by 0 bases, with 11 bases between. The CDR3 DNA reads TGCGCCAGCAGCGGCGGGACAGACTCCTACAATGAGCAGTTCTTC. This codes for CASSGGTDSYNEQFF.

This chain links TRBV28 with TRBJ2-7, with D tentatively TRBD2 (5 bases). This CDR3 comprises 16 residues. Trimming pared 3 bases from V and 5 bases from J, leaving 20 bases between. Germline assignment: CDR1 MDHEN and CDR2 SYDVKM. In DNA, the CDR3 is TGTGCCAGCAGTTTGCCCACTAGTTTACCCCGGGACGAGCAGTACTTC. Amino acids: CASSLPTSLPRDEQYF.

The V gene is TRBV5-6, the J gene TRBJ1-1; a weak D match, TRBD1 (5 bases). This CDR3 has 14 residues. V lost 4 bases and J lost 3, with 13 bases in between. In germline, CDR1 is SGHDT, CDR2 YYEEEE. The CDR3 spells CASSVVTGYTEAFF. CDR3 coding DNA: TGTGCCAGCAGCGTCGTCACAGGCTACACTGAAGCTTTCTTT.

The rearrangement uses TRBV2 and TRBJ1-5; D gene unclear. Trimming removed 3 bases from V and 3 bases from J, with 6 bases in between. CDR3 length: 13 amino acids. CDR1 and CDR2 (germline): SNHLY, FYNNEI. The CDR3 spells CASSENNNQPQHF. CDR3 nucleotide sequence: TGTGCCAGCAGTGAGAACAACAATCAGCCCCAGCATTTT.

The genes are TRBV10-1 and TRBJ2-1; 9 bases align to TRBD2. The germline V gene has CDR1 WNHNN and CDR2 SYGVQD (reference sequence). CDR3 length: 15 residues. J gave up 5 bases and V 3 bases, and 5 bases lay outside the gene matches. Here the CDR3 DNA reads TGCGCCAGCAGTGAAGGGACTAGCCGCAACAATGAGCAGTTCTTC. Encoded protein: CASSEGTSRNNEQFF.

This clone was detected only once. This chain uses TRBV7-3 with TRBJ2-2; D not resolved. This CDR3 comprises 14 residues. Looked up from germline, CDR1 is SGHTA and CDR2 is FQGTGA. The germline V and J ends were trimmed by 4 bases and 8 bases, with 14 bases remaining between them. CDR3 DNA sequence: TGTGCCAGCAGCTCCGGGTCAGCGCTAGGGGAGCTGTTTTTT. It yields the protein CASSSGSALGELFF.

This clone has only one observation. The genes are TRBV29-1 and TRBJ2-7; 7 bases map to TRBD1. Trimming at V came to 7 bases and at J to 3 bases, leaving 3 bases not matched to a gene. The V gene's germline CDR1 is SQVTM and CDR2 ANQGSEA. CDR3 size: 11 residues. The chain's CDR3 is CSGGQVYEQYF. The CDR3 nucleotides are TGCAGCGGCGGACAGGTCTACGAGCAGTACTTC.

DNA of the CDR3: TGTGCCAGCAGGGGGGGACAGGGCCTTAATGAAAAACTGTTTTTT. Translated: CASRGGQGLNEKLFF. The chain links TRBV6-5 to TRBJ1-4, with TRBD1 matching over 9 bases. The CDR3 extends over 15 amino acids. CDR1 and CDR2 (germline): MNHEY, SVGAGI. V lost 6 bases, J lost 4 bases, and 6 bases stayed unmatched.

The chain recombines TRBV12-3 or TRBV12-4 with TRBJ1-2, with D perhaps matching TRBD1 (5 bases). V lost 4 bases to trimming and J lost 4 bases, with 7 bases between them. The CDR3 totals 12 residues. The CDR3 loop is CASSSDSYGYTF. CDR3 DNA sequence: TGTGCCAGCAGTTCCGACAGCTATGGCTACACCTTC.

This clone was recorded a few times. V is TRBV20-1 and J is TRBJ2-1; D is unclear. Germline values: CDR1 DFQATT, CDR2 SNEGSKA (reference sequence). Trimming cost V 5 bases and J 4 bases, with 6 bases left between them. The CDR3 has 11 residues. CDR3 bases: TGCAGTGCTGGGCAGTACAATGAGCAGTTCTTC. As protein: CSAGQYNEQFF.

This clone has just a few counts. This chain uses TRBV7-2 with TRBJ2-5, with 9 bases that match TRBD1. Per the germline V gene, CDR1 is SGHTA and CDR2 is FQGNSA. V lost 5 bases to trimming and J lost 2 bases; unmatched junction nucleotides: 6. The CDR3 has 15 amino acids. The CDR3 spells CASSRDRAWQETQYF. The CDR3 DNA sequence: TGTGCCAGCAGCAGGGACAGGGCTTGGCAAGAGACCCAGTACTTC.

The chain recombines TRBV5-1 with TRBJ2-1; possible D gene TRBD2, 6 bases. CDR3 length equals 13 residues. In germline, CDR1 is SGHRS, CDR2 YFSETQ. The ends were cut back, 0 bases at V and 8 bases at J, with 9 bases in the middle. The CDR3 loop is CASSLVSGDEQFF. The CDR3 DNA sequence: TGCGCCAGCAGCTTGGTTTCGGGAGATGAGCAGTTCTTC.

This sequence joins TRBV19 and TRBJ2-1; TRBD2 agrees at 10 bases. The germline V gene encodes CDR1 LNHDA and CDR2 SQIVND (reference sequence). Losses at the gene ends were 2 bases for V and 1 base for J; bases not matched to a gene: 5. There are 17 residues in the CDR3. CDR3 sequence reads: CASSILPSGGSYNEQFF. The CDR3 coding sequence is TGTGCCAGTAGTATACTTCCTAGCGGGGGATCCTACAATGAGCAGTTCTTC.